Below are 3 T cell receptor beta chains sequenced from a single sample in a study of T-cell memory formation after mild COVID-19. TCRdb reprocessed the 5' RACE reads with MiXCR, giving one entry per CDR3 protein. The sample shows about 58,000 distinct CDR3 sequences, about a quarter of them seen only once. The sequencing input was PBMCs or a T cell subset sorted from them (not recorded which). The receptors here all came from a man younger than 35 who had mild COVID-19 (a few samples of this study predate the infection). Cell type and time point are not known.

The chain uses TRBV12-3 or TRBV12-4 and TRBJ2-5; maybe TRBD1 (7 bases). The CDR3 has 16 residues. Trimming left V 4 bases short and J 5 bases short, with 20 bases between. CDR3 sequence reads: CASSSGGGGTVETQYF. The CDR3 DNA is TGTGCCAGCAGTTCTGGGGGTGGCGGGACAGTCGAGACCCAGTACTTC.

This clonotype was counted between two and nine times. Here the CDR3 reads CASSLVLGDGGELFF. As DNA, the CDR3 is TGCGCCAGCAGCTTGGTATTAGGGGACGGCGGGGAGCTGTTTTTT. The chain uses TRBV5-1 and TRBJ2-2; D may be TRBD1 or TRBD2 (5 bases each). This CDR3 contains 15 residues. Trimming took 0 bases from V and 7 from J, leaving 13 bases between them. CDR1 is SGHRS, CDR2 YFSETQ, per germline.

The chain recombines TRBV6-5 with TRBJ2-5; tentative D call: TRBD1 (6 bases). This CDR3 spans 14 amino acids. Trimming took off 7 bases at V and 0 bases at J, with 12 bases between the two ends. Germline V gene data show CDR1 as MNHEY and CDR2 as SVGAGI. CDR3 nucleotide sequence: TGTGCCAGCACCCCCGAGGGGGACCAAGAGACCCAGTACTTC. Translating gives CASTPEGDQETQYF.